This TCR beta chain was sequenced in a study of CD8+CD57+ T cells in acquired aplastic anemia. Study details: Mean DNA quantity obtained from sorted CD4+ and CD8+ cells was 2.5 to 4 ug. Findings and caveats of the study: Found in both controls and patients were around 31 CD8+ CDR3 sequences.

This CDR3 contains 13 residues. Germline assignment: CDR1 SGHVT and CDR2 SQSDAQ. Trimming shortened V by 11 bases and J by 6 bases, and 17 bases separated the two germline ends. Genomic DNA served as template for TCR beta VDJ and CDR3 profiling. TCRdb passed the reads through MiXCR, listing each CDR3 protein once. Of 450,000 to 550,000 distinct CDR3 sequences listed, roughly a third were seen once; the top ten hold around 0.82%. On this clonotype: Its specificity is not known.

By flow cytometry, patients selected for sequencing had shown an expansion of CD8+CD57+ cells. Patients uniformly had severe acquired aplastic anemia. The genes are TRBV7-4 and TRBJ1-5; D perhaps matches TRBD1 (5 bases). The origin of this receptor is a human donor with aplastic anemia. The sequenced sample was sorted CD4+, CD8+, or CD8+CD57+ T cells (not recorded which) from PBMCs. The CDR3: CAASPWGGQPQHF. CDR3 DNA sequence: TGTGCCGCCAGCCCGTGGGGGGGTCAGCCCCAGCATTTT.